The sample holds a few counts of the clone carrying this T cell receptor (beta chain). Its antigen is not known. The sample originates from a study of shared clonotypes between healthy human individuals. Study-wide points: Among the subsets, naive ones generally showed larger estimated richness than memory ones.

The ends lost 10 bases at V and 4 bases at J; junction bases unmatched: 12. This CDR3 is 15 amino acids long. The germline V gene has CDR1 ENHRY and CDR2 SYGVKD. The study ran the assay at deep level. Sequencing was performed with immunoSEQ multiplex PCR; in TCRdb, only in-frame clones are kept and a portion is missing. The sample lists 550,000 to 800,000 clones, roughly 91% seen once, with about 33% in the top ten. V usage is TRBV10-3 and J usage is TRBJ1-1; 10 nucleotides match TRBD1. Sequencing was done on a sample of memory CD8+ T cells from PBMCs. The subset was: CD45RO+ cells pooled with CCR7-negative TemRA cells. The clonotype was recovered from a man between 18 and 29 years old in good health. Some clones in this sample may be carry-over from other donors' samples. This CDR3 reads CASKRAGTGVTEAFF. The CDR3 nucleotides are TGTGCCAGCAAAAGGGCCGGGACAGGGGTCACTGAAGCTTTCTTT.